This T cell receptor beta chain was obtained from a study of identical twins. Study results and caveats: The presence of invariant MAIT and iNKT cells could partly confound analyses of zero-insertion sequences.

Template switching, a step in the protocol, added a universal primer site, and cDNA carried unique molecular identifiers. One entry per CDR3 protein results from TCRdb running MiXCR on the 5' RACE reads. Of 230,000 or so distinct CDR3 sequences listed, around 8.3% are singletons. Germline values: CDR1 SGHVS, CDR2 FQNEAQ. V lost 1 base and J 2 bases, leaving 12 bases between the germline ends. The CDR3 runs 15 residues. This clonotype was detected a few times. The antigen is undetermined. These records were also assigned to another study, of yellow fever vaccine responses in identical twins.

Sequenced sample: CD8+ T cells sorted from blood. This TCR derives from a woman aged 18 to 35 in good health. The V and J genes are TRBV7-8 and TRBJ2-7; no reliable D call. As DNA, the CDR3 is TGTGCCAGCAGCTTAGAGCGAGCAGGAACCTACGAGCAGTACTTC. As protein: CASSLERAGTYEQYF. Drawing the rest from reference TRBV7-8 and TRBJ2-7, the complete variable domain is GAGVSQSPRYKVAKRGQDVALRCDPISGHVSLFWYQQALGQGPEFLTYFQNEAQLDKSGLPSDRFFAERPEGSVSTLKIQRTQQEDSAVYLCASSLERAGTYEQYFGPGTRLTVT.